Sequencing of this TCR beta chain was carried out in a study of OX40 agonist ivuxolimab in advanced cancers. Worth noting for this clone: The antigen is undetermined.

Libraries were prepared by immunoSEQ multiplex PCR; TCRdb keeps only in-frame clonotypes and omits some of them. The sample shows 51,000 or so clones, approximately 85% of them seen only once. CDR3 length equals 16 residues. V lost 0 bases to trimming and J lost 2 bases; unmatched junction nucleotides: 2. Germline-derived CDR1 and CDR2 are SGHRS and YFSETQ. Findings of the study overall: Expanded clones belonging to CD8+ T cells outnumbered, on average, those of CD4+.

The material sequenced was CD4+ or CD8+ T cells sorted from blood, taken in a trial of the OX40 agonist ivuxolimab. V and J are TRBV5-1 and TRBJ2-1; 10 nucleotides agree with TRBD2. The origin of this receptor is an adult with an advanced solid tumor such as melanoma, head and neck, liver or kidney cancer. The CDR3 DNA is TGCGCCAGCAGCTTGGGGCTAGCGGGGGCCTACAATGAGCAGTTCTTC. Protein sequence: CASSLGLAGAYNEQFF.